Detailed here is one T cell receptor beta chain. The sample is drawn from a study of cytomegalovirus exposure and HLA in healthy donors. It was with 60 Vbeta and 13 Jbeta primers that the PCR ran. Clones were sequenced by immunoSEQ multiplex PCR, and TCRdb holds only the in-frame ones, with some missing. The sample lists about 110,000 clones; just over 75% were seen once. Germline assignment: CDR1 SGHTA and CDR2 FQGTGA. CDR3 size: 15 residues. The V gene lost 6 bases and the J gene lost 5 bases, with 19 bases spanning the gap. The V and J genes are TRBV7-3 and TRBJ1-2, with a weak D call TRBD1 (5 bases). Specimen: PBMCs. The clonotype was recovered from a man between 25 and 39 years old in good health and CMV-seropositive. DNA for the CDR3: TGTGCCAGCAGAACACCGACCGGGGGACCTTATGGCTACACCTTC. It codes for CASRTPTGGPYGYTF.